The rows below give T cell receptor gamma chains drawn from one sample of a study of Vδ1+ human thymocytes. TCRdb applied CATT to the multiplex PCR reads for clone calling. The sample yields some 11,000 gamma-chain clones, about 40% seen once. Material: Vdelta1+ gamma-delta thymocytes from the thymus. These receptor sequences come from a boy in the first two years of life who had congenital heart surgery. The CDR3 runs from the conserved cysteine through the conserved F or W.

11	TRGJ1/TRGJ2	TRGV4	CATWDPNKKLF
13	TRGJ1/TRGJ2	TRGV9	CALWEENIGRKLF
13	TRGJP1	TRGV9	CALWGPAGWFKIF
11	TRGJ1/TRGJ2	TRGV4	CATWEYYKKLF
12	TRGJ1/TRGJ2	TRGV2	CATWVHYYKKLF
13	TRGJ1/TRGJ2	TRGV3	CAAWDRPYYKKLF
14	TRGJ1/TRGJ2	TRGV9	CALWEATLYYKKLF
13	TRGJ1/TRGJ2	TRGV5	CATWDRPCYKKLF
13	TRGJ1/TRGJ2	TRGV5	CATWEGGDYKKLF
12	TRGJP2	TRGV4	CATWDGAHYKTF
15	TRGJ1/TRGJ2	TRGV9	CALWEVPRGYYKKLF
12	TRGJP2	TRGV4	CATWDVSWIKTF
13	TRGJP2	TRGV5	CATWDSRDWIKTF
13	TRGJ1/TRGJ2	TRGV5	CATWDRPRYKKLF
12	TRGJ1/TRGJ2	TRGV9	CALWEVHYKKLF
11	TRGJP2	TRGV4	CATWSDWIKTF
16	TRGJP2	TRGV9	CALWEGNSGSDWIKTF
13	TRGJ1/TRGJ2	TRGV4	CATWDGPDYKKLF
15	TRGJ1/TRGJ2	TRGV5	CATWDTLKNYYKKLF
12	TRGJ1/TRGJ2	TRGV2	CATWDGGKEKLF
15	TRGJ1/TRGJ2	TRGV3	CATWDSKWVGYKKLF
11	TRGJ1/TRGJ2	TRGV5	CATEWHYKKLF
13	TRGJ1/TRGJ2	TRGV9	CALLVTRDYKKLF
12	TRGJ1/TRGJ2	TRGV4	CATWDLAYKKLF
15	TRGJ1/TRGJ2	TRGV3	CATWDSVDFYYKKLF
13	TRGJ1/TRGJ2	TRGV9	CALWVSPRASKLF
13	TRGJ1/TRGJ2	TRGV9	CALWEYFYYKKLF
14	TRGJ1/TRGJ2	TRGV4	CATWEGGDYYKKLF
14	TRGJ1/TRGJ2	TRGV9	CALWEGTNYYKKIF
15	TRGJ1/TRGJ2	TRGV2	CATWDGPMSYYKKLF
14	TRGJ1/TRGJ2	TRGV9	CALWEVWDYYKKLF
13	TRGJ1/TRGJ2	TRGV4	CATWDANYYKKLF
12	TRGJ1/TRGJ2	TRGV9	CALWEVSYKKLF
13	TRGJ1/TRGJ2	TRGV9	CALWSPFYYKKLF
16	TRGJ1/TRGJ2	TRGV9	CALWEPAPPNYYKKLF
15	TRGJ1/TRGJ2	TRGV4	CATWEETGFSYKKLF
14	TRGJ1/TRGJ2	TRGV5	CATWDRLEAYKKLF
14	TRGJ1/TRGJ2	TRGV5	CATWEVLNYYKKIF
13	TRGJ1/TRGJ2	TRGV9	CALWEELYYKKLF
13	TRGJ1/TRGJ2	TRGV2	CATWDGKYYKKLF
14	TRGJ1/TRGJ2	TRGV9	CALWETVGDMKKLF
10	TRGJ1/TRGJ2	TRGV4	CATWDAVKLF
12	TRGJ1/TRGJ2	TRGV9	CALWEGNYKKLF